A selection of T cell receptor beta chains follows, all from one sample in a study of T-cell memory formation after mild COVID-19. TCRdb re-called the 5' RACE reads with MiXCR, one entry per CDR3 protein. The sample lists about 350,000 distinct CDR3 sequences; approximately 15% were seen once. Source material: PBMCs or a T cell subset sorted from them (not recorded which). These receptors all come from a man aged 18 to 35 who had mild COVID-19 (a few samples of this study predate the infection). Cell type and time point are not known. Each CDR3 is given with its conserved first and last residue. A D gene is named only where the DNA matches it firmly. Clone size is shown for a subset of rows, as once, few, many or a class of expanded clone.

j_gene	d_gene	abundance	v_gene	CDR3nt	CDR3aa
TRBJ2-2	-	few	TRBV18	TGTGCCAGCTCACGTCGGGGTGGGCAGAACACCGGGGAGCTGTTTTTT	CASSRRGGQNTGELFF
TRBJ2-7	TRBD1	-	TRBV30	TGTGCCTGGAGTGTGGTGGGACAGTACCACGAGCAGTACTTC	CAWSVVGQYHEQYF
TRBJ2-2	-	-	TRBV4-3	TGCGCCAGCTTCGGACAGACCACCGGGGAGCTGTTTTTT	CASFGQTTGELFF
TRBJ2-1	TRBD2	many	TRBV12-3/TRBV12-4	TGTGCCACCAACGGGGGGGGCTCCTACAATGAGCAGTTCTTC	CATNGGGSYNEQFF
TRBJ2-7	-	-	TRBV7-9	TGTGCCAGCAGCTTAGCGGACAGTGACGAGCAGTACTTC	CASSLADSDEQYF
TRBJ2-3	-	many	TRBV20-1	TGCAGTGCGCCGGGACACCAGCACCAGACGCAGTATTTT	CSAPGHQHQTQYF
TRBJ1-1	-	-	TRBV12-3/TRBV12-4	TGTGCCAGCAGTACACAGGGATATTTAGGGAGGAGCACTGAAGCTTTCTTT	CASSTQGYLGRSTEAFF
TRBJ2-3	-	many	TRBV10-3	TGTGCCATCTCCAGGGGAAGGAGCACAGATACGCAGTATTTT	CAISRGRSTDTQYF
TRBJ2-1	-	-	TRBV7-9	TGTGCCAGCAGCCCAGGTTTGGGTGAGCAGTTCTTC	CASSPGLGEQFF
TRBJ1-1	-	few	TRBV7-2	TGTGCCAGCAGCTTATTTGGTCAGCGAGGCACTGAAGCTTTCTTT	CASSLFGQRGTEAFF
TRBJ1-4	-	-	TRBV15	TGTGCCACCAGCAGAGATATCAGGGTGGATGAAAAACTGTTTTTT	CATSRDIRVDEKLFF
TRBJ2-5	-	few	TRBV11-2	TGTGCCAGCAGCTTCAAACGAGAGACCCAGTACTTC	CASSFKRETQYF
TRBJ2-2	-	few	TRBV11-2	TGTGCCAGCAGCTTATGGGAACTCACCGGGGAGCTGTTTTTT	CASSLWELTGELFF
TRBJ2-5	-	-	TRBV6-5	TGTGCCAGCAGGTTCCAGGGGACCCAGTACTTC	CASRFQGTQYF
TRBJ1-1	-	-	TRBV4-3	TGCGTCGACTTCTGGGCCGGACGATCTGAAGCTTTCTTT	CVDFWAGRSEAFF
TRBJ2-7	TRBD2	-	TRBV20-1	TGCAGTGCAGCGACTAGCGTCTCCTCCTACGAGCAGTACTTC	CSAATSVSSYEQYF
TRBJ2-1	-	-	TRBV7-2	TGTGCCAGCAGCTTTAAAGGGGCGAATGAGCAGTTCTTC	CASSFKGANEQFF
TRBJ2-7	-	few	TRBV12-3/TRBV12-4	TGTGCCAGCACAGGACGGTTAGGGTCCTACGAGCAGTACTTC	CASTGRLGSYEQYF
TRBJ2-1	-	-	TRBV5-4	TGTGCCAGCAGCTCCCCCTCTGGCGACAATGAGCAGTTCTTC	CASSSPSGDNEQFF
TRBJ2-7	-	-	TRBV7-2	TGTGCCAGCAGTTTGGGCGGAGGCTATGACGAGCAGTACTTC	CASSLGGGYDEQYF
TRBJ2-3	-	-	TRBV27	TGTGCCAGCAGTTTATCCGTGGTCGGGTTGGCTGACACAGATACGCAGTATTTT	CASSLSVVGLADTDTQYF
TRBJ2-5	TRBD2	-	TRBV4-3	TGCGCCAGCAGCCAATGGCTAGCGGTCAAAGAGACCCAGTACTTC	CASSQWLAVKETQYF
TRBJ1-5	-	-	TRBV6-2/TRBV6-3	TGTGCCAGCAGCCAGAGGGGGCAGCCCCAGCATTTT	CASSQRGQPQHF
TRBJ1-2	-	-	TRBV28	TGTGCCAGCAGTCTCCCCGACGCCGCGCGTGGCTACACCTTC	CASSLPDAARGYTF
TRBJ2-3	-	-	TRBV7-2	TGTGCCAGCAGCCGGGTTCTCGACGATACGCAGTATTTT	CASSRVLDDTQYF
TRBJ2-3	TRBD1	many	TRBV4-1	TGCGCCAGCAGACAGGGGGCCACAGATACGCAGTATTTT	CASRQGATDTQYF
TRBJ2-3	TRBD2	-	TRBV24-1	TGTGCCACCAGTGATTTAGCGGGGGGGCAGTATTTT	CATSDLAGGQYF